This T cell receptor beta chain was obtained from a study of graft-versus-host responses after intestinal transplantation. Looking at the study overall: Multivisceral, liver-intestinal, or isolated intestinal transplants were performed in recipients. Study-wide results and caveats: Marrow from the recipient contained GvH clones, some of which had appeared first in ileum or blood. Allografts from individuals with graft-donor T cell macrochimerism displayed high graft-versus-host to host-versus-graft clonal ratios.

The CDR3 is 13 residues long. CDR1 MNHEY and CDR2 SMNVEV come from the germline V gene (reference sequence). Trimming removed 5 bases at V and 4 bases at J, with 11 bases between. The plating included around 200,000 irradiated, violet-dye-labeled stimulator cells together with around 200,000 CFSE-labeled responder cells. Some clones are missing from TCRdb's copy, which holds only in-frame ones; the method was immunoSEQ multiplex PCR. The table records several thousand clones, about 26% of them present only once. This clone was seen a few times. Specimen: alloreactive CD8+ T cells from a mixed lymphocyte reaction culture, collected before transplantation. The subset denotes: CFSE-low proliferating T cells sorted from approximately six-day pre-transplant mixed lymphocyte reaction (GvH or HvG direction). This sequence joins TRBV27 and TRBJ1-1; TRBD1 is a possible D gene (6 bases). This clonotype was sampled from a human patient who was an organ donor for intestinal transplantation. CDR3 loop: CASSLHRATEAFF. CDR3 bases: TGTGCCAGCAGTCTCCACAGGGCCACTGAAGCTTTCTTT.